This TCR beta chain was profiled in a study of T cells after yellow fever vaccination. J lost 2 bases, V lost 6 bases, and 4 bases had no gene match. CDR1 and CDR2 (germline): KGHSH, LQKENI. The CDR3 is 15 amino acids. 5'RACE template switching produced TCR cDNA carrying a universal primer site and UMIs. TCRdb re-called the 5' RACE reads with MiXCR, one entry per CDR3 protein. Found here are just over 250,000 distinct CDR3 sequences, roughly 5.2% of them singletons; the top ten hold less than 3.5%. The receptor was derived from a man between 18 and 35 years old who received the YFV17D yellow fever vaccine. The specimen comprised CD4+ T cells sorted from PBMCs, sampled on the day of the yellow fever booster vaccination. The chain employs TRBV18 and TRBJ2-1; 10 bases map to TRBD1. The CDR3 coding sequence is TGTGCCAGCTCGTCGGACAGGGGGGCCTACAATGAGCAGTTCTTC. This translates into CASSSDRGAYNEQFF.